This entry lists 21 T cell receptor beta chains sequenced from one sample in a study of T cell repertoires in cytomegalovirus infection (dated by TCRdb to between 2017 and 2020). Sequencing relied on an Illumina HiSeq 1500. TCRdb itself trimmed the public reads at Q25 with fastp, ran MiXCR and retained productive beta chains. Rows are combined by CDR3 protein, so each entry shows the most common genes and DNA. The sample profile shows fewer than 700,000 distinct CDR3 sequences; 24% of them were found once. Clones ranked in the top ten supply 6.5% to 10% of the sample. What was sequenced was CD8+ T cells from PBMCs. These receptors were collected from a human donor in good health (CMV status not recorded). Some clones in this sample may be carry-over from other donors' samples.

This clonotype came up once. The rearrangement links TRBV12-3 or TRBV12-4 to TRBJ2-2, with a possible D match to TRBD1 (5 bases). Trimming removed 3 bases at V and 2 bases at J, with 10 bases between. The CDR3 extends over 15 amino acids. The CDR3 protein is CASSFVDRNTGELFF. Written as DNA, the CDR3 is TGTGCCAGCAGTTTTGTCGACAGAAACACCGGGGAGCTGTTTTTT.

At least ten counts were recorded for this clonotype. This chain joins TRBV7-6 and TRBJ2-2; tentatively, D is TRBD2 (5 bases). With 5 bases removed from V and 2 bases from J, the gap between germline ends came to 15 bases. The CDR3 is made up of 16 amino acids. The germline V gene encodes CDR1 SGHVS and CDR2 FNYEAQ. In nucleotides, the CDR3 is TGTGCCAGCAGCCTCCCCGGGATGGGAAACACCGGGGAGCTGTTTTTT. Translating it yields CASSLPGMGNTGELFF. The variable domain in full, with the rest retrieved from reference TRBV7-6 and TRBJ2-2, is GAGVSQSPRYKVTKRGQDVALRCDPISGHVSLYWYRQALGQGPEFLTYFNYEAQQDKSGLPNDRFSAERPEGSISTLTIQRTEQRDSAMYRCASSLPGMGNTGELFFGEGSRLTVL.

V gene TRBV6-2 or TRBV6-3 combines with J gene TRBJ2-7; D perhaps matches TRBD2 (6 bases). Germline V gene sequence: CDR1 MNHEY, CDR2 SVGEGT. The CDR3 consists of 11 residues. V shed 8 bases and J shed 3 bases, with 8 bases lying between them. The CDR3 here is CASGGDYEQYV. DNA of the CDR3: TGTGCCAGCGGAGGGGACTACGAGCAGTACGTC.

This rearrangement joins TRBV7-9 to TRBJ2-2, with TRBD1 matching 11 bases. This CDR3 is 16 amino acids long. Germline CDR1 and CDR2: SEHNR and FQNEAQ (reference sequence). V lost 5 bases, J lost 5 bases, and 7 bases stayed unmatched. Here the CDR3 reads CASSGTGTGGTGELFF. The DNA for the CDR3 is TGTGCCAGCAGCGGAACCGGGACAGGGGGGACCGGGGAGCTGTTTTTT.

Ten or more counts support this clonotype. The chain links TRBV5-6 to TRBJ2-7; D call uncertain. Looked up from germline, CDR1 is SGHDT and CDR2 is YYEEEE. The CDR3 spans 15 residues. V was cut by 0 bases and J by 5 bases, with 15 bases left in between. In DNA, the CDR3 is TGTGCCAGCAGCTTGGACTTCCCGAATTTGGACGAGCAGTACTTC. This encodes CASSLDFPNLDEQYF.

This clonotype was recorded once. This may come from a read error, since a much larger clone is one base off. The V and J genes are TRBV6-8 and TRBJ1-2, with D uncertain. CDR3 length: 14 residues. CDR1 and CDR2 (germline): MNHGY, SAAAGT. CDR3 coding DNA: TGTGCCAGCAGGTACTCTCCACGGCTCTATGGCTACACCTTC. It yields the protein CASRYSPRLYGYTF.

The chain links TRBV7-2 to TRBJ2-5; 8 nucleotides agree with TRBD1. Per germline, CDR1 SGHTA and CDR2 FQGNSA. The CDR3 has 15 residues. V shed 1 base and J 5 bases; nucleotides not matched to a gene: 6. This CDR3 reads CASSLGTGSLETQYF. Here the CDR3 DNA reads TGTGCCAGCAGCTTAGGGACAGGGTCTCTTGAGACCCAGTACTTC.

In its sample, this clonotype was seen a few times. The rearrangement joins TRBV25-1 to TRBJ2-5; 15 bases agree with TRBD2. J gave up 0 bases and V 4 bases, and 3 bases lay outside the gene matches. The CDR3 loop spans 17 amino acids. Germline CDR1 reads MGHDK; CDR2 reads SYGVNS. The CDR3 DNA sequence: TGTGCCAGCAGTGGAGGGACTAGCGGGGGGAACCAAGAGACCCAGTACTTC. As protein: CASSGGTSGGNQETQYF. The full variable domain, with the rest looked up from reference TRBV25-1 and TRBJ2-5, is EADIYQTPRYLVIGTGKKITLECSQTMGHDKMYWYQQDPGMELHLIHYSYGVNSTEKGDLSSESTVSRIRTEHFPLTLESARPSHTSQYLCASSGGTSGGNQETQYFGPGTRLLVL.

The rearrangement joins TRBV28 to TRBJ2-3; perhaps TRBD1 as D (7 bases). The CDR3 runs 13 residues. The V gene's germline CDR1 is MDHEN and CDR2 SYDVKM. V lost 5 bases and J 5 bases, leaving 11 bases between the germline ends. CDR3: CASSPGGQDTQYF. The CDR3 nucleotides read TGTGCCAGCAGTCCAGGGGGGCAAGATACGCAGTATTTT.

This sequence joins TRBV3-1 and TRBJ1-2; no clear D gene. The ends were cut back, 4 bases at V and 5 bases at J, with 17 bases in the middle. CDR3 length: 15 residues. Germline V gene data show CDR1 as LGHDT and CDR2 as YNNKEL (reference sequence). The CDR3 nucleotides are TGTGCCAGCAGCCCCCAGTGGCGGGAGTTATATGGCTACACCTTC. Translating it yields CASSPQWRELYGYTF.

This clonotype was found a few times. The chain uses TRBV13 and TRBJ1-4; 9 bases fit TRBD1. The CDR3 length is 14 residues. Germline CDR1 and CDR2: PRHDT and FYEKMQ (reference sequence). V shed 5 bases and J 6 bases; nucleotides not matched to a gene: 4. The CDR3 reads CASSTRQGDEKLFF. CDR3 bases: TGTGCCAGCAGCACCCGACAGGGGGATGAAAAACTGTTTTTT.

The rearrangement uses TRBV20-1 and TRBJ1-6; TRBD1 aligns across 8 bases. Trimming took 3 bases from V and 10 from J; bases not matched to a gene: 2. Germline V gene lookup returns CDR1 DFQATT and CDR2 SNEGSKA (reference sequence). CDR3 length: 12 residues. CDR3 amino acids: CSARDRDSPLHF. For the CDR3, the DNA is TGCAGTGCTAGGGACAGGGACTCACCCCTCCACTTT.

The sample holds many counts of this clonotype. J is TRBJ2-1 and V is TRBV13, with D possibly being TRBD2 (6 bases). The V end lost 2 bases, the J end lost 7 bases, and 9 bases lay between the germline ends. Germline CDR1 PRHDT, CDR2 FYEKMQ (reference sequence). The CDR3 sequence is 13 residues long. DNA for the CDR3: TGTGCCAGCAGCTTAACTCGGGGGAATGAGCAGTTCTTC. It yields the protein CASSLTRGNEQFF.

This sequence joins TRBV13 and TRBJ2-5; D gene unclear. The length of the CDR3 is 12 residues. Germline loops: CDR1 PRHDT, CDR2 FYEKMQ (reference sequence). V lost 5 bases to trimming and J lost 7 bases, with 11 bases between them. This chain's CDR3 is CASSQPKTTQYF. In DNA, the CDR3 is TGTGCCAGCAGCCAACCCAAGACGACCCAGTACTTC. Full variable domain (missing parts from reference TRBV13 and TRBJ2-5): AAGVIQSPRHLIKEKRETATLKCYPIPRHDTVYWYQQGPGQDPQFLISFYEKMQSDKGSIPDRFSAQQFSDYHSELNMSSLELGDSALYFCASSQPKTTQYFGPGTRLLVL.

This chain links TRBV6-2 or TRBV6-3 with TRBJ1-1, with D tentatively TRBD1 (5 bases). The CDR3 is 12 residues long. Germline lookup yields CDR1 MNHEY and CDR2 SVGEGT. Trimming pared 10 bases from V and 4 bases from J, leaving 13 bases between. DNA for the CDR3: TGTGCCACCCAGGACGGGACCACTGAAGCTTTCTTT. Translation gives CATQDGTTEAFF.

This clonotype was counted between two and nine times. V usage is TRBV5-1 and J usage is TRBJ1-3; tentative D call: TRBD1 (5 bases). Germline loops: CDR1 SGHRS, CDR2 YFSETQ. The CDR3 loop spans 17 amino acids. The V end was cut by 3 bases, the J end by 0 bases, with 16 bases between. The CDR3 reads CASSYDPGPSSGNTIYF. In DNA, the CDR3 is TGCGCCAGCAGCTACGACCCGGGACCGAGCTCTGGAAACACCATATATTTT.

This clonotype came up once. The rearrangement links TRBV7-4 to TRBJ2-1; D call uncertain. This CDR3 spans 15 amino acids. The germline gives CDR1 SGHVT, CDR2 SQSDAQ. V was trimmed by 4 bases and J by 0 bases, leaving 10 bases between them. The CDR3 reads CASSSRTYSYNEQFF. The CDR3 coding sequence is TGTGCCAGCAGCTCCAGGACGTACTCCTACAATGAGCAGTTCTTC.

Details on this clonotype: The junction departs from germline at one end; a sequencing error may be responsible. The chain carries TRBV20-1 and TRBJ2-1; 9 bases fit TRBD2. The CDR3 is made up of 14 amino acids. Germline V lookup: CDR1 DFQATT, CDR2 SNEGSKA (reference sequence). The CDR3: CSARGGGVYDEQFF. The CDR3, as DNA: TGCAGTGCTAGAGGCGGGGGGGTCTACGATGAGCAGTTCTTC.

The chain links TRBV28 to TRBJ1-1; D gene unclear. CDR3 length equals 14 residues. Germline V gene sequence: CDR1 MDHEN, CDR2 SYDVKM. V lost 4 bases to trimming and J lost 1 base, with 10 bases between them. The CDR3 is CASSWPGTNTEAFF. The CDR3 coding sequence is TGTGCCAGCAGTTGGCCAGGAACGAACACTGAAGCTTTCTTT.

This clonotype appeared a few times. The chain links TRBV10-3 to TRBJ2-2; D is uncertain. This CDR3 has 14 residues. V was shortened by 7 bases and J by 2 bases, with 11 bases between the two germline ends. CDR1 is ENHRY and CDR2 is SYGVKD in the germline V gene. CDR3 sequence: CAINPQSNTGELFF. CDR3 nucleotide sequence: TGTGCCATCAACCCACAGAGTAACACCGGGGAGCTGTTTTTT.

This clonotype was counted a few times. V usage is TRBV2 and J usage is TRBJ2-3; 7 bases match TRBD1. Germline CDR1 SNHLY, CDR2 FYNNEI. After removal of 4 bases from V and 0 bases from J, the junction contained 4 bases not matched to a gene. This CDR3 is 15 amino acids long. CDR3 bases: TGTGCCAGCAGTGGGGGGACAGACAGCACAGATACGCAGTATTTT. Residues: CASSGGTDSTDTQYF.